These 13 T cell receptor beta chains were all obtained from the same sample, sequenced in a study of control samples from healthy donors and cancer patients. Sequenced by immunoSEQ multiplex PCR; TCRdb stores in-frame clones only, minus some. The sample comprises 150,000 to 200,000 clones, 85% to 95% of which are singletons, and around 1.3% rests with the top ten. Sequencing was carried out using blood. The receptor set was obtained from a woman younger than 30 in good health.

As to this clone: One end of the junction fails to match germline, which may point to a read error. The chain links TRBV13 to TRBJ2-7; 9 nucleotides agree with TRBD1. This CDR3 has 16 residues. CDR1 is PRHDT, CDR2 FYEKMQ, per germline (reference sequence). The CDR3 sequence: CASSLAFGTGPHEQYF. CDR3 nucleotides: TGTGCCAGCAGTTTAGCCTTCGGGACAGGGCCCCACGAGCAGTACTTC.

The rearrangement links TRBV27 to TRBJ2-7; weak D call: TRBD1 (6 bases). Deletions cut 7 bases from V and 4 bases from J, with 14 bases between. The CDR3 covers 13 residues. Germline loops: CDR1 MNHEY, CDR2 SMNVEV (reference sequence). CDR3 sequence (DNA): TGTGCCAGCAAGGGGGAGCCCCGGTACGAGCAGTACTTC. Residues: CASKGEPRYEQYF.

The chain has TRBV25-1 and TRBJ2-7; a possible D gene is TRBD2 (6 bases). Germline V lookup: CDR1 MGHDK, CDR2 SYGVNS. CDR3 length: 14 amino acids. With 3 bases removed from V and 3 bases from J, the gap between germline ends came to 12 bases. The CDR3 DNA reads TGTGCCAGCAGTGATCTGGGAGGAGTCTACGAGCAGTACTTC. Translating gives CASSDLGGVYEQYF.

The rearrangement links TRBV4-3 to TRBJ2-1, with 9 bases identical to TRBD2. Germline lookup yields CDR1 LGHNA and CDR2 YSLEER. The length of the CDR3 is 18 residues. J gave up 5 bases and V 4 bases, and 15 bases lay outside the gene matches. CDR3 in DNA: TGCGCCAGCAGCCGCCAGGGTAGCGGGAGCTTGCTGGACAATGAGCAGTTCTTC. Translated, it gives CASSRQGSGSLLDNEQFF.

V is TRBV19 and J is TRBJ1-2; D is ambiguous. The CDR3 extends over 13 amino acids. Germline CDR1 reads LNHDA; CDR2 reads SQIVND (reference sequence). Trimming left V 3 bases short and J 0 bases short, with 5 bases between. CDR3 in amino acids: CASSIGANYGYTF. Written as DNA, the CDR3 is TGTGCCAGTAGTATCGGGGCTAACTATGGCTACACCTTC. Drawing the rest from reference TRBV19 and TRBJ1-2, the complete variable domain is DGGITQSPKYLFRKEGQNVTLSCEQNLNHDAMYWYRQDPGQGLRLIYYSQIVNDFQKGDIAEGYSVSREKKESFPLTVTSAQKNPTAFYLCASSIGANYGYTFGSGTRLTVV.

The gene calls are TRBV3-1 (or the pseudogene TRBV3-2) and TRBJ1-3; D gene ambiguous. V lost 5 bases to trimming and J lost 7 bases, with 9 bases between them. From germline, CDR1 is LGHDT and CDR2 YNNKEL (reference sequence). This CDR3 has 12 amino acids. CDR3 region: CASSAFKNTIYF. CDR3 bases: TGTGCCAGCAGCGCCTTTAAGAACACCATATATTTT.

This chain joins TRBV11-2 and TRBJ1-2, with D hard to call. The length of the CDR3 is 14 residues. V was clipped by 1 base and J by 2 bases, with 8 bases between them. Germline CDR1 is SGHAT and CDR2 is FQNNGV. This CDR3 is CASSLGGLNYGYTF. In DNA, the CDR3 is TGTGCCAGCAGCTTAGGTGGCCTGAACTATGGCTACACCTTC.

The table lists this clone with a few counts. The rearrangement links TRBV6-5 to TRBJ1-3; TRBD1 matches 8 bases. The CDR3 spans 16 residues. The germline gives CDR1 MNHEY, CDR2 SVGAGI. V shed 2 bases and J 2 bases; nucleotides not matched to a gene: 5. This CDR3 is CASSYGAGGTGNTIYF. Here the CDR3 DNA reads TGTGCCAGCAGTTACGGGGCAGGGGGCACTGGAAACACCATATATTTT.

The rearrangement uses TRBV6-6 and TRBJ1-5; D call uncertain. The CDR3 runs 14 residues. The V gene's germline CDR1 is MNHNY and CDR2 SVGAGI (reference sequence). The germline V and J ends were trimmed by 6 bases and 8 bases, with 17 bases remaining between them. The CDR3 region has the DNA TGTGCCAGCAGCCGTACGGGTCGGGTAGAGCCCCAGCATTTT. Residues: CASSRTGRVEPQHF.

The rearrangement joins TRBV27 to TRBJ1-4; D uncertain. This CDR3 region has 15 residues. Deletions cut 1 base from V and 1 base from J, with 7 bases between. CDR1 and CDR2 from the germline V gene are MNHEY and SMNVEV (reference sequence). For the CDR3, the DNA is TGTGCCAGCAGTTTATGGCGGGGAACTAATGAAAAACTGTTTTTT. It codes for CASSLWRGTNEKLFF.

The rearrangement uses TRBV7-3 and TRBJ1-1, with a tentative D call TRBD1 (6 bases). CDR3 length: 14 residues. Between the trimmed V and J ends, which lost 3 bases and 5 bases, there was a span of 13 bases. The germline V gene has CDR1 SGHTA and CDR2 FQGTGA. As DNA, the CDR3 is TGTGCCAGCAGCTTGAATAAGGGGGGGACTGAAGCTTTCTTT. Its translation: CASSLNKGGTEAFF.

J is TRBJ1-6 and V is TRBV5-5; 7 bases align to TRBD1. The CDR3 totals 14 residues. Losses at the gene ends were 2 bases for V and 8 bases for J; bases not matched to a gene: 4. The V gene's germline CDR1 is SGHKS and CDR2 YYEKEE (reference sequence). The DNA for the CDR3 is TGTGCCAGCAGCTTAAGGGACAGAGATTCACCCCTCCACTTT. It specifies CASSLRDRDSPLHF.

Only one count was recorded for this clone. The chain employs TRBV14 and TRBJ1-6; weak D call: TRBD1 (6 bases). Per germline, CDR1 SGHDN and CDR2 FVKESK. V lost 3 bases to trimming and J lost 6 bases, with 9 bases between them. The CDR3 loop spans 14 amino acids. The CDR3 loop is CASSHRGPNSPLHF. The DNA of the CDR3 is TGTGCCAGCAGCCACAGGGGACCTAATTCACCCCTCCACTTT.